These 6 T cell receptor beta chains were sequenced from one sample in a study of shared clonotypes between healthy human individuals. The data were produced by immunoSEQ multiplex PCR, yet TCRdb's version contains in-frame clones alone and is incomplete. The sample records roughly 2 million clones, around 95% being singletons. Sequencing was performed on naive CD4+ T cells sorted from blood. Subset meaning: CD45RA+ positively selected. These receptors were obtained from a man aged 18 to 30 in good health.

This clone appeared once. The chain recombines TRBV7-2 with TRBJ2-1, with 14 bases lining up with TRBD2. CDR3 length: 14 amino acids. Germline trimming cut 8 bases from V and 7 bases from J; bases unmatched to any gene: 4. The germline gives CDR1 SGHTA, CDR2 FQGNSA. The CDR3 sequence is CASRGLAGVNEQFF. In DNA form, the CDR3 reads TGTGCCAGCCGGGGACTAGCGGGAGTTAATGAGCAGTTCTTC. Full variable domain (rest looked up from reference TRBV7-2 and TRBJ2-1): GAGVSQSPSNKVTEKGKDVELRCDPISGHTALYWYRQSLGQGLEFLIYFQGNSAPDKSGLPSDRFSAERTGGSVSTLTIQRTQQEDSAVYLCASRGLAGVNEQFFGPGTRLTVL.

This sequence joins TRBV5-6 and TRBJ1-2, with 9 bases identical to TRBD1. V was clipped by 4 bases and J by 4 bases; unmatched bases: 11. Germline V gene sequence: CDR1 SGHDT, CDR2 YYEEEE. The CDR3 contains 16 residues. The CDR3 nucleotides read TGTGCCAGCAGCCCCCGGGACAGGGCCTTTAGCTATGGCTACACCTTC. This gives the protein CASSPRDRAFSYGYTF.

The CDR3 nucleotides are TGTGCCAGCATGTGGGACATATCCCAATGGGAGCAGTACTTC. As protein: CASMWDISQWEQYF. The chain couples TRBV6-1 to TRBJ2-7; D is possibly TRBD1 (6 bases). Trimming took 7 bases from V and 7 from J, leaving 20 bases between them. From germline, CDR1 is MNHNS and CDR2 SASEGT. The CDR3 has 14 amino acids.

This rearrangement joins TRBV27 to TRBJ2-7; the D gene is possibly TRBD2 (5 bases). V dropped 2 bases and J dropped 2 bases, with 10 bases sitting between them. The CDR3 runs 14 residues. The germline gives CDR1 MNHEY, CDR2 SMNVEV (reference sequence). In DNA form, the CDR3 reads TGTGCCAGCAGTTTAGTGGGGAGTACCTACGAGCAGTACTTC. The encoded protein is CASSLVGSTYEQYF.

V and J are TRBV27 and TRBJ2-2, with TRBD1 matching 7 bases. After removal of 7 bases from V and 5 bases from J, the junction contained 10 bases not matched to a gene. The germline gives CDR1 MNHEY, CDR2 SMNVEV (reference sequence). This CDR3 comprises 15 residues. The DNA for the CDR3 is TGTGCCAGCAAGGGGGCCCGGGTGGGGACCGGGGAGCTGTTTTTT. Translating it yields CASKGARVGTGELFF.

This CDR3 reads CASRSGTQSYNEQFF. CDR3 nucleotide sequence: TGTGCCAGCAGATCCGGGACACAATCCTACAATGAGCAGTTCTTC. The chain is built from TRBV6-1 and TRBJ2-1; possibly TRBD1 for D (6 bases). Germline-derived CDR1 and CDR2 are MNHNS and SASEGT. Trimming pared 6 bases from V and 1 base from J, leaving 13 bases between. The CDR3 is 15 amino acids.